This is a list of T cell receptor beta chains from one sample in a study of PD-L1 blockade in urothelial cancer. Sequencing was performed with immunoSEQ multiplex PCR; in TCRdb, only in-frame clones are kept and a portion is missing. The sample has about 52,000 clones; 84% are singletons. The source was PBMCs, collected around atezolizumab (anti-PD-L1) treatment. The receptor source for this set is a man in his forties with urothelial cancer. Both conserved end residues are part of each CDR3. A D gene is named only where the DNA matches it firmly. A row's size may be missing; if present it is once, few, many or a size class.

TGTGCCTGGAGTGTTGGACAGGTCCTAAGAGCCCAGCATTTT	CAWSVGQVLRAQHF	many	TRBV30	TRBJ1-5	TRBD1
TGTGCCAGCAGAGCCCCTGGGGGGTCCGGGAGCTCCTACAATGAGCAGTTCTTC	CASRAPGGSGSSYNEQFF	.	TRBV28	TRBJ2-1	.
TGTGCCAGCAGTTTATCGTCCGCGACAGGGGGACGCGAGCAGTACTTC	CASSLSSATGGREQYF	.	TRBV27	TRBJ2-7	TRBD1
TGTGCCAGCAGCCCGACTCGGGACTCCGATTCCTATGAGCAGTTCTTC	CASSPTRDSDSYEQFF	few	TRBV28	TRBJ2-1	.
TGTGCCAGCAGCTTTACCCTGACTAGCTTCAACGAGCAGTTCTTC	CASSFTLTSFNEQFF	.	TRBV7-8	TRBJ2-1	TRBD2
TGTGCCAGCAGTTTTGACAGTACCTACGAGCAGTACTTC	CASSFDSTYEQYF	.	TRBV28	TRBJ2-7	.
TGTGCCAGCAGCCAAGGACTAGCGGCATCCACAGATACGCAGTATTTT	CASSQGLAASTDTQYF	.	TRBV5-5	TRBJ2-3	TRBD2
TGTGCCAGCAGCCGTGAGGCGGGGACAGATACGCAGTATTTT	CASSREAGTDTQYF	.	TRBV7-9	TRBJ2-3	.
TGCGCCAGCAGCGAAGAGGGCAGGGGCTCCTACAATGAGCAGTTCTTC	CASSEEGRGSYNEQFF	.	TRBV4-1	TRBJ2-1	.
TGTGCCATCGGGACTAGCGGGGGTAGCACAGATACGCAGTATTTT	CAIGTSGGSTDTQYF	.	TRBV10-3	TRBJ2-3	TRBD2
TGTGCCAGCAGCCTCGGGGGGGCTACTGAAAAACTGTTTTTT	CASSLGGATEKLFF	.	TRBV5-4	TRBJ1-4	.
TGTGCCAGTGACAGGGGGCGAGGCAATCAGCCCCAGCATTTT	CASDRGRGNQPQHF	few	TRBV28	TRBJ1-5	TRBD1
TGTGCCAGCAGCCGAACCGGGACAGGGGTTGAAAAACTGTTTTTT	CASSRTGTGVEKLFF	.	TRBV13	TRBJ1-4	TRBD1
TGCGCCAGCAGCAGACTAGCGGGAGGGTTTGTGGAGACCCAGTACTTC	CASSRLAGGFVETQYF	.	TRBV4-1	TRBJ2-5	TRBD2
TGTGCCAGCAGCTCCTGGGCGGGAAAACTGTTTTTT	CASSSWAGKLFF	.	TRBV5-6	TRBJ1-4	.
TGTGCCAGCAGTCCGAGGGACAGGGACCCCTCGTTGACTGAAGCTTTCTTT	CASSPRDRDPSLTEAFF	.	TRBV6-7	TRBJ1-1	TRBD1
TGTGCCAGCTCACCGCCTGGGGCGGGAGTAGACACCGGGGAGCTGTTTTTT	CASSPPGAGVDTGELFF	.	TRBV18	TRBJ2-2	TRBD2
TGTGCCAGCAGCCAAGATTTGAGGGCCACTGAAGCTTTCTTT	CASSQDLRATEAFF	few	TRBV14	TRBJ1-1	.
TGTGCCTGGAGTGTGGTAGTAGAAAACATTCAGTACTTC	CAWSVVVENIQYF	once	TRBV30	TRBJ2-4	.
TGTGCCAGCAGCTTAGCGCTAGTCGGGAGTGTCGTCTACAATGAGCAGTTCTTC	CASSLALVGSVVYNEQFF	.	TRBV11-1	TRBJ2-1	.
TGTGCCAGCAGTTGGGGGGGGGCCTCCAATCAGCCCCAGCATTTT	CASSWGGASNQPQHF	.	TRBV28	TRBJ1-5	.
TGTGCCAGCAGCCCCGCCGGGGGAGTTTGGGCCGGGGAGCTGTTTTTT	CASSPAGGVWAGELFF	.	TRBV7-3	TRBJ2-2	.
TGCGCCAGCAGCTTATTACAGGTCAATGAGCAGTTCTTC	CASSLLQVNEQFF	.	TRBV5-1	TRBJ2-1	.
TGTGCCAGCAGCCCCCAGGGCAGGGTGAACACTGAAGCTTTCTTT	CASSPQGRVNTEAFF	.	TRBV11-1	TRBJ1-1	.
TGCAGCGTTGAAGGAGGTAGCGGGGTATTCCAAGAGACCCAGTACTTC	CSVEGGSGVFQETQYF	.	TRBV29-1	TRBJ2-5	TRBD2
TGTGCCAGCAGTTACGTTGATATCGGGATCGAGCAGTTCTTC	CASSYVDIGIEQFF	.	TRBV6-6	TRBJ2-1	.